Shown below are 10 T cell receptor beta chains from a single sample sequenced in a study of blood T cell repertoires in COVID-19 (dated by TCRdb to between 2020 and 2021). Receptor amplification or capture employed the immunoSEQ multiplex PCR assay. TCRdb re-hosts the immuneACCESS table, in-frame sequences only. Its copies lack some clones; in the studies checked, an unresolved V gene accounts for under half of them, and the cause for the rest is not known. The sample has some 270,000 clones on record, approximately 85% of them singletons. Roughly 5.2% of the sample goes to the ten largest clones. The material sequenced was peripheral blood. These receptor sequences come from a woman older than 75 with COVID-19, enrolled during active disease.

The V call is TRBV11-2, the J call TRBJ2-5; 12 nucleotides agree with TRBD2. Germline V lookup: CDR1 SGHAT, CDR2 FQNNGV. CDR3 length: 17 residues. Trimming cost V 2 bases and J 4 bases; bases outside gene matches: 8. For the CDR3, the DNA is TGTGCCAGCAGCTTAACGATAACTAGCGGGGGGCCAGAGACCCAGTACTTC. Its protein product is CASSLTITSGGPETQYF.

The rearrangement links TRBV5-1 to TRBJ2-1; D is uncertain. V lost 1 base and J 5 bases, leaving 13 bases between the germline ends. Germline assignment: CDR1 SGHRS and CDR2 YFSETQ. The CDR3 spans 15 residues. CDR3 loop: CASSLFSLPDNEQFF. CDR3 DNA sequence: TGCGCCAGCAGCTTGTTTAGCTTGCCTGACAATGAGCAGTTCTTC.

This chain links TRBV15 with TRBJ2-5, with D possibly matching TRBD2 (6 bases). V was cut by 5 bases and J by 0 bases, with 10 bases left in between. The CDR3 has 14 residues. Germline V CDR1 and CDR2: LNHNV, YYDKDF (reference sequence). The CDR3 DNA is TGTGCCACCAGCGGGAGGCGGTACCAAGAGACCCAGTACTTC. This sequence encodes CATSGRRYQETQYF.

The chain has TRBV18 and TRBJ1-1; D is perhaps TRBD1 (5 bases). Trimming took 3 bases from V and 10 from J, leaving 18 bases between them. The CDR3 has 14 amino acids. The germline gives CDR1 KGHSH, CDR2 LQKENI. The DNA of the CDR3 is TGTGCCAGCTCACCCGGGACTGGGCAGGTGGTAGCTTTCTTT. Translated: CASSPGTGQVVAFF.

This clone has a single count. This chain joins TRBV6-5 and TRBJ2-7, with 7 positions matching TRBD1. Per the germline V gene, CDR1 is MNHEY and CDR2 is SVGAGI. The CDR3 is made up of 14 amino acids. V lost 6 bases and J lost 6; bases outside the gene matches: 11. CDR3 sequence reads: CASSKRQGSREQYF. The CDR3 DNA is TGTGCCAGCAGCAAGAGACAGGGCTCGCGCGAGCAGTACTTC.

The V call is TRBV7-2, the J call TRBJ1-1, with TRBD1 as a possible D gene (5 bases). The V gene lost 4 bases and the J gene lost 4 bases, with 13 bases spanning the gap. The CDR3 consists of 14 residues. CDR1 and CDR2 from the germline V gene are SGHTA and FQGNSA. The CDR3 bases are TGTGCCAGCAGCTCGGAAGGGGCGGTCACTGAAGCTTTCTTT. It is translated as CASSSEGAVTEAFF.

The chain uses TRBV28 and TRBJ1-6; TRBD1 aligns across 7 bases. Per the germline V gene, CDR1 is MDHEN and CDR2 is SYDVKM. This CDR3 comprises 13 residues. The junction had 6 bases not matched to a gene; V was cut back by 6 bases and J by 10 bases. CDR3 loop: CASSPGTVSPLHF. CDR3 sequence (DNA): TGTGCCAGCAGCCCGGGGACAGTCTCACCCCTCCACTTT.

This clone was seen more than once but under ten times. The V and J genes are TRBV28 and TRBJ1-4; 10 positions agree with TRBD1. The CDR3 has 15 residues. V dropped 7 bases and J dropped 6; count of bases not matched to a gene: 8. CDR1 and CDR2 (germline): MDHEN, SYDVKM. CDR3 nucleotide sequence: TGTGCCAGCACTAAAACGGACAGGGGGTATGAAAAACTGTTTTTT. Residues: CASTKTDRGYEKLFF.

CDR3 region: CASSPGGGYGYTF. CDR3 coding DNA: TGTGCCAGCAGCCCAGGGGGCGGCTATGGCTACACCTTC. This chain links TRBV7-2 with TRBJ1-2; 8 positions agree with TRBD1. V lost 5 bases and J lost 4; bases outside the gene matches: 3. Germline V gene data show CDR1 as SGHTA and CDR2 as FQGNSA. The CDR3 consists of 13 residues.

The chain is built from TRBV28 and TRBJ1-3; D gene uncertain. Germline values: CDR1 MDHEN, CDR2 SYDVKM. V was cut by 5 bases and J by 2 bases, with 10 bases left in between. This CDR3 is 14 amino acids long. The CDR3 sequence is CASSPPQTGNTIYF. The DNA for the CDR3 is TGTGCCAGCAGTCCCCCGCAGACTGGAAACACCATATATTTT.